This paragraph covers one T cell receptor (beta chain) sequence. Its antigen is currently not known. Nothing much larger sits one base from this clone, and base qualities are not available. TCR libraries were generated with the immunoSEQ multiplex PCR assay, using TCR-beta and/or TCR-alpha/delta assays for each sample. Amplified TCR libraries were sequenced on the Illumina high-throughput platform. The authors' analysis ran thus. Clustering and dimensionality reduction were performed using pairwise TCRdist distances among GMM-specific receptors from ex vivo sorted or in vitro expanded T cells. The score assigned to each clinical repertoire was mean NN-distance, meaning the average TCRdist to the nearest 10% of tetramer-positive reference sequences. GEM TCR motif frequency was calculated as the fraction of unique TCRs that matched known GEM sequences in V/J usage and CDR3 length. Linear discriminant analysis with leave-one-out cross-validation, implemented in scikit-learn, was used to classify active tuberculosis. The immuneACCESS repertoire file appears here via TCRdb, limited to in-frame rearrangements. These files lack a portion of the clones; in checked studies, under half of the deficit traces to unresolved V genes, and the cause of the others is not known. Clone size and V and J calls were adopted from that table, with D and trimming inferred from the DNA. For this sample there are 25,000 to 40,000 clones; approximately 90% appear just once. The ten largest clones capture approximately 7.6% of the sample.

This sample stems from a study of T cells in tuberculosis listed by TCRdb under 2018. About the investigation overall: The study combined CD1B tetramers and high-throughput TCR immunosequencing to characterize T cells specific for the mycobacterial lipid antigen glucose monomycolate (GMM). With under twelve people per group, a South African clinical cohort compared IGRA-negative adolescents, IGRA-positive adolescents with latent tuberculosis, and adults with active tuberculosis. Here is what the overall study found, with its caveats: Smaller mean NN-distances to GMM-specific TCRs were observed in active tuberculosis TCR-alpha repertoires than in IGRA-negative controls, suggesting clonal expansion of GMM-specific TCRs. The smaller NN-distances in active tuberculosis patients were driven in part by shorter CDR3-alpha lengths, while the difference seen for TCR-beta was not statistically significant. Clinical samples were selected based on the availability of cryopreserved specimens, with adults included as active tuberculosis cases and adolescents included as controls. An accuracy of approximately 90% (AUROC more than 0.8) was reached by a classifier using the diverse GMM-specific repertoire, compared with approximately 70% accuracy when GEM motif frequencies were used.

At study entry, a tuberculin skin test and the QuantiFERON-TB GOLD In-Tube IGRA were used to screen adolescents for latent tuberculosis infection. Immunosequencing was performed on unsorted cryopreserved PBMC and covered 100,000 or so T cells per clinical donor on average. Eleven high schools in the Worcester region of the Western Cape, South Africa, served as enrollment sites for adolescents aged 12 to 18 years. Approximately 10 adolescents infected with M. tuberculosis and about 10 uninfected adolescents were chosen and matched for age and sex. For the adolescents, PBMC were isolated by density centrifugation from freshly drawn heparinized blood and then cryopreserved. Trimming removed 10 bases from V and 8 bases from J, leaving 17 bases between the germline ends. For CDR1 and CDR2, the germline V gene lists WSHSY and SAAADI. Measured from the cysteine to the phenylalanine, the CDR3 is 12 residues long. Just CDR3 DNA is preserved here, 36 bases in frame from base 1.

The sequenced material came from PBMCs. The source is a donor between 10 and 35 years old with latent tuberculosis or without tuberculosis infection. Some clones in this sample may be carry-over from other donors' samples. The sequence links TRBV10-2 to TRBJ1-2; the best D guess is TRBD1, with 6 bases matching. CDR3 loop: CATGRDKVGYTF. The DNA sequence is TGCGCCACCGGAAGGGACAAGGTCGGCTACACCTTC.